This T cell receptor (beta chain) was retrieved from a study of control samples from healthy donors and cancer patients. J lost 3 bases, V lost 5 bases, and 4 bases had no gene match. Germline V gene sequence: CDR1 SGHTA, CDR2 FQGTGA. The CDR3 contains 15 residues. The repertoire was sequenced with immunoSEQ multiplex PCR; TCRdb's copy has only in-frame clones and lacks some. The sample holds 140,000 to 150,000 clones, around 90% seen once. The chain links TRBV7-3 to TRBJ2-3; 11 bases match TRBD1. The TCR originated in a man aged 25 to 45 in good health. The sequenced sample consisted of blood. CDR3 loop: CASSGGTGGTDTQYF. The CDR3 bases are TGTGCCAGCAGCGGAGGGACAGGGGGGACAGATACGCAGTATTTT.